Sequencing of this T cell receptor (beta chain) was carried out in a study of shared clonotypes between healthy human individuals. As to this clone: The antigen is unknown.

Methods used by the authors: Sequence data from immunoSEQ were junction-only and lacked quality scores; consequently, filtering differed. Assay: immunoSEQ multiplex PCR; the TCRdb copy retains only in-frame clones and omits some. The V and J calls and clone size were taken over from that table, and D and trimming were inferred from the DNA. The profile shows some 2,000,000 clones, roughly 95% of them singletons. CD4+ cell separation produced CD45RA+ naive and CD45RA-negative memory subsets. Findings and caveats of the study: Estimated richness was generally greater in naive than memory subsets.

V was shortened by 5 bases and J by 6 bases, with 12 bases between the two germline ends. The CDR3 sequence is 13 residues long. CDR1 is SNHLY and CDR2 is FYNNEI in the germline V gene. The sequenced sample was naive CD4+ T cells sorted from blood. As to subset: CD45RA+ positively selected. This receptor was obtained from a man aged 18 to 29 in good health. This chain joins TRBV2 and TRBJ2-3; D perhaps matches TRBD2 (6 bases). The CDR3 here is CASSSRTIDTQYF. The CDR3 nucleotides are TGTGCCAGCAGTTCTAGGACTATTGATACGCAGTATTTT.